Included here is one T cell receptor beta chain sequence, with context. The trim removed 2 bases at V and 2 bases at J, leaving 4 bases unmatched. The CDR3 consists of 16 residues. Germline lookup yields CDR1 MNHNS and CDR2 SASEGT. These data originate in a study of T cell changes during pregnancy in multiple sclerosis. The protocol was immunoSEQ multiplex PCR, while the TCRdb copy is restricted to in-frame clones and leaves out a portion. The table records approximately 50,000 clones, around 90% of them present only once. This chain links TRBV6-1 with TRBJ2-1; 9 bases are shared with TRBD2. The clonotype comes from a female donor with multiple sclerosis, enrolled in a pregnancy study. The sample here was CD8+ T cells from peripheral blood mononuclear cells, taken after pregnancy. As DNA, the CDR3 is TGTGCCAGCAGTGAACAGGCTAGCGGGGCCTACAATGAGCAGTTCTTC. This encodes CASSEQASGAYNEQFF.